The 21 T cell receptor beta chains listed next were all sequenced from one sample in a study of blood T cells in healthy people across ages. A second PCR of roughly 7 to 11 cycles used a sample-barcoded 5' primer and a J-beta primer mix. TCRdb reprocessed the 5' RACE reads with MiXCR, giving one entry per CDR3 protein. The sample consists of some 900,000 distinct CDR3 sequences, roughly 48% of them appearing once. Specimen: blood. These receptors were obtained from a man in his thirties or forties in good health.

As for this clonotype: This CDR3 fails to terminate in the conserved phenylalanine or tryptophan, so it likely reflects a read error. Here the CDR3 reads CASGDRGYCEQYI. Written as DNA, the CDR3 is TGTGCCAGCGGGGACAGGGGTTACTGCGAGCAGTACATC. The chain has TRBV12-3 or TRBV12-4 and TRBJ2-5; 10 nucleotides match TRBD1. The J call may be wrong; the DNA end is better matched by TRBJ2-7. CDR3 length equals 13 residues.

In this sample, this clonotype turned up many times. The CDR3 DNA follows: TGTGCCAGCAGCCAAGATATAGGGGATACGCAGTATTTT. It specifies CASSQDIGDTQYF. V gene TRBV4-2 combines with J gene TRBJ2-3, with unresolved D. In germline, CDR1 is LGHNA, CDR2 YNFKEQ. V was pared by 0 bases and J by 6 bases, with 7 bases between. This CDR3 has 13 amino acids.

The V and J genes are TRBV29-1 and TRBJ1-2, with D hard to call. This CDR3 contains 13 residues. Germline values: CDR1 SQVTM, CDR2 ANQGSEA. Trimming left V 4 bases short and J 0 bases short, with 9 bases between. CDR3 sequence: CSVVGVSNYGYTF. CDR3 nucleotides: TGCAGCGTTGTAGGAGTTTCTAACTATGGCTACACCTTC.

This clonotype came up many times. The genes are TRBV5-1 and TRBJ2-3; D uncertain. This CDR3 spans 14 amino acids. The V gene lost 4 bases and the J gene lost 2 bases, with 11 bases spanning the gap. CDR1 is SGHRS and CDR2 is YFSETQ in the germline V gene. The CDR3 region has the DNA TGCGCCAGCAGCGCGAACGCTCCCACAGATACGCAGTATTTT. This codes for CASSANAPTDTQYF. Full variable domain (missing parts from reference TRBV5-1 and TRBJ2-3): KAGVTQTPRYLIKTRGQQVTLSCSPISGHRSVSWYQQTPGQGLQFLFEYFSETQRNKGNFPGRFSGRQFSNSRSEMNVSTLELGDSALYLCASSANAPTDTQYFGPGTRLTVL.

The chain recombines TRBV10-3 with TRBJ1-2; 8 bases fit TRBD1. Germline CDR1 ENHRY, CDR2 SYGVKD. V lost 6 bases to trimming and J lost 6 bases; unmatched junction nucleotides: 9. The CDR3 is 14 amino acids. The CDR3 loop reads CAIRPTGDGNGYTF. The CDR3 coding sequence is TGTGCCATCAGACCGACAGGGGATGGAAATGGCTACACCTTC.

The chain's CDR3 is CASSRRPNEQFF. The CDR3 DNA sequence: TGTGCCAGCAGCCGACGGCCCAATGAGCAGTTCTTC. The V call is TRBV6-5, the J call TRBJ2-1; D remains ambiguous. The CDR3 runs 12 residues. CDR1 is MNHEY and CDR2 is SVGAGI in the germline V gene. The V end was cut by 6 bases, the J end by 6 bases, with 9 bases between.

This clonotype was seen repeatedly, ten times or more. The genes are TRBV10-3 and TRBJ1-5, with TRBD1 as a possible D gene (5 bases). Germline loops: CDR1 ENHRY, CDR2 SYGVKD. The length of the CDR3 is 14 residues. The V gene lost 11 bases and the J gene lost 4 bases, with 18 bases spanning the gap. CDR3 DNA: TGTGCCTCCCGAGAGGCAGGGAGGAATCAGCCCCAGCATTTT. This translates into CASREAGRNQPQHF.

This clonotype appeared a few times. One end of the junction fails to match germline, which may point to a read error. The chain is built from TRBV27 and TRBJ2-5; 8 bases align to TRBD2. The closer fit of TRBJ2-7 to the DNA end suggests the J call may be wrong. CDR3 length: 16 amino acids. Germline V lookup: CDR1 MNHEY, CDR2 SMNVEV (reference sequence). The DNA for the CDR3 is TGTGCCAGCAGCCCCCACCGGGCTAGCGGGTCCTCCGAGCAGTACTTC. It codes for CASSPHRASGSSEQYF.

The rearrangement joins TRBV20-1 to TRBJ2-7; D not resolved. V was trimmed by 2 bases and J by 5 bases, leaving 13 bases between them. The CDR3 covers 13 residues. Germline V CDR1 and CDR2: DFQATT, SNEGSKA (reference sequence). CDR3 region: CSARSGFVHEQYF. As DNA, the CDR3 is TGCAGTGCTAGATCCGGGTTTGTCCACGAGCAGTACTTC.

This clonotype has only a few counts. The rearrangement links TRBV4-1 to TRBJ2-5, with TRBD1 as a possible D gene (5 bases). The DNA end is more similar to TRBJ2-7, so the J call may be wrong. Per the germline V gene, CDR1 is MGHRA and CDR2 is YSYEKL. This CDR3 region has 13 residues. CDR3 bases: TGCGCCAGCAGCTTGCAGGGTGGCGACGAGCAGTACTTC. Translation: CASSLQGGDEQYF.

The chain recombines TRBV27 with TRBJ1-6; D gene uncertain. V lost 0 bases and J 8 bases, leaving 5 bases between the germline ends. This CDR3 region has 13 residues. Germline loops: CDR1 MNHEY, CDR2 SMNVEV (reference sequence). In DNA, the CDR3 is TGTGCCAGCAGTTTATCCCTCCATTCACCCCTCCACTTT. Amino acid sequence: CASSLSLHSPLHF.

This clonotype was observed once. The gene calls are TRBV18 and TRBJ2-5, with a weak D call TRBD1 (5 bases). Looked up from germline, CDR1 is KGHSH and CDR2 is LQKENI. There are 16 residues in the CDR3. Trimming left V 3 bases short and J 5 bases short, with 19 bases between. CDR3 amino acids: CASSPRQTDLGETQYF. CDR3 in DNA: TGTGCCAGCTCACCGCGGCAGACAGACCTAGGGGAGACCCAGTACTTC. Looking up the rest from reference TRBV18 and TRBJ2-5 gives the full variable domain: NAGVMQNPRHLVRRRGQEARLRCSPMKGHSHVYWYRQLPEEGLKFMVYLQKENIIDESGMPKERFSAEFPKEGPSILRIQQVVRGDSAAYFCASSPRQTDLGETQYFGPGTRLLVL.

The chain couples TRBV9 to TRBJ2-7; D remains ambiguous. Germline V lookup: CDR1 SGDLS, CDR2 YYNGEE. The CDR3 is 14 amino acids. Deletions cut 0 bases from V and 3 bases from J, with 10 bases between. CDR3 sequence reads: CASSVEARNYEQYF. In nucleotides, the CDR3 is TGTGCCAGCAGCGTAGAGGCCAGGAACTACGAGCAGTACTTC.

This chain connects TRBV27 to TRBJ2-7, with 8 bases identical to TRBD1. Germline V lookup: CDR1 MNHEY, CDR2 SMNVEV (reference sequence). The CDR3 sequence is 11 residues long. V was pared by 6 bases and J by 5 bases, with 0 bases of the junction left unmatched. The CDR3 region has the DNA TGTGCCAGCAGGACAGGGGACGAGCAGTACTTC. Its translation: CASRTGDEQYF.

The chain combines TRBV20-1 with TRBJ2-3; 11 nucleotides agree with TRBD2. The CDR3 has 16 residues. Germline values: CDR1 DFQATT, CDR2 SNEGSKA (reference sequence). V was pared by 3 bases and J by 0 bases, with 5 bases of the junction left unmatched. Written as DNA, the CDR3 is TGCAGTGCTAGCCGCTGGACTAGCGGGAGCACAGATACGCAGTATTTT. This encodes CSASRWTSGSTDTQYF.

The genes are TRBV25-1 and TRBJ1-6, with D perhaps TRBD1 (6 bases). Between the trimmed V and J ends, which lost 1 base and 4 bases, there was a span of 11 bases. This CDR3 has 16 amino acids. The V gene's germline CDR1 is MGHDK and CDR2 SYGVNS. CDR3 residues: CASSEFRDTYNSPLHF. The CDR3 DNA reads TGTGCCAGCAGTGAATTTCGGGACACATATAATTCACCCCTCCACTTT.

The V gene is TRBV6-1, the J gene TRBJ2-1; 9 bases map to TRBD1. The CDR3 is 15 residues long. From germline, CDR1 is MNHNS and CDR2 SASEGT. V gave up 3 bases and J gave up 8 bases; unmatched junction bases: 8. CDR3 bases: TGTGCCAGCAGTGAGGGGGGACAGGGACGCGATGAGCAGTTCTTC. Its translation: CASSEGGQGRDEQFF.

This clonotype appeared a few times. The chain is built from TRBV6-6 and TRBJ1-4, with D uncertain. CDR1 is MNHNY and CDR2 is SVGAGI in the germline V gene (reference sequence). Deletions cut 4 bases from V and 10 bases from J, with 22 bases between. There are 16 residues in the CDR3. CDR3 residues: CASSSFSVDYGGKLFF. CDR3 nucleotide sequence: TGTGCCAGCAGTTCCTTCTCGGTTGATTACGGTGGAAAACTGTTTTTT.

V and J are TRBV7-2 and TRBJ2-7; D gene uncertain. The CDR3 runs to 14 residues. Trimming cost V 5 bases and J 1 base, with 12 bases left between them. Germline values: CDR1 SGHTA, CDR2 FQGNSA. CDR3 DNA: TGTGCCAGCAGCCCGGAATTCGCATCCTACGAGCAGTACTTC. It is translated as CASSPEFASYEQYF.

V usage is TRBV7-2 and J usage is TRBJ2-3, with TRBD2 matching 8 bases. Germline trimming cut 2 bases from V and 4 bases from J; bases unmatched to any gene: 2. This CDR3 has 14 residues. Germline V gene sequence: CDR1 SGHTA, CDR2 FQGNSA. CDR3 DNA: TGTGCCAGCAGCTTAATAGCGGGGCCAGATACGCAGTATTTT. Translation: CASSLIAGPDTQYF.

The J gene is TRBJ2-5, the V gene TRBV3-1, with 9 bases identical to TRBD2. V shed 5 bases and J 0 bases; nucleotides not matched to a gene: 10. The CDR3 covers 17 residues. CDR1 is LGHDT, CDR2 YNNKEL, per germline (reference sequence). The CDR3 loop reads CASSAHGLAPYQETQYF. The DNA of the CDR3 is TGTGCCAGCAGCGCCCATGGACTAGCGCCGTACCAAGAGACCCAGTACTTC.